This entry lists 3 T cell receptor beta chains sequenced from one sample in a study of a mutant IDH1 vaccine in newly diagnosed glioma. Profiling relied on immunoSEQ multiplex PCR, and the TCRdb table lists in-frame clones only, not all of them. This sample has 45,000 to 65,000 clones, with almost 65% found just once. These receptors have no identified antigens. Stated time point: week 47, end of study. Doses comprised 300 ug of mutant IDH1 20-mer peptide each, plus topical imiquimod. The source material was peripheral blood mononuclear cells (PBMCs), sampled from a glioma patient whose treatment included an IDH1 peptide vaccine. The receptor source for this set is a man aged 35 to 55 with glioma. Some clones in this sample may be carry-over from other donors' samples.

The J gene is TRBJ1-2, the V gene TRBV6-1; D might be TRBD1 (5 bases). The length of the CDR3 is 15 residues. Germline V CDR1 and CDR2: MNHNS, SASEGT. The V end lost 1 base, the J end lost 4 bases, and 13 bases lay between the germline ends. CDR3 sequence: CASSEGATGAYGYTF. The CDR3, as DNA: TGTGCCAGCAGTGAAGGCGCTACCGGGGCCTATGGCTACACCTTC.

The chain has TRBV5-4 and TRBJ2-3, with 9 positions matching TRBD2. J was trimmed by 4 bases and V by 5 bases; bases with no gene match: 11. CDR1 SGHNT and CDR2 YYREEE come from the germline V gene (reference sequence). The CDR3 length is 16 residues. The CDR3 nucleotides read TGTGCCAGCAGTCCCTACTCAGCGGGGGGTCCAGATACGCAGTATTTT. This sequence encodes CASSPYSAGGPDTQYF.

As concerns this clone: The junction departs from the called germline gene at one end, perhaps through a read error. The CDR3, as DNA: TGTGCTAGCAGCCCGGTCGCAGGGAACACCGGGGAGCTGTTTTTT. Translated, it gives CASSPVAGNTGELFF. This chain uses TRBV7-7 with TRBJ2-2; D unresolved. CDR1 and CDR2 from the germline V gene are SSHAT and FNYEAQ (reference sequence). The CDR3 covers 15 residues.